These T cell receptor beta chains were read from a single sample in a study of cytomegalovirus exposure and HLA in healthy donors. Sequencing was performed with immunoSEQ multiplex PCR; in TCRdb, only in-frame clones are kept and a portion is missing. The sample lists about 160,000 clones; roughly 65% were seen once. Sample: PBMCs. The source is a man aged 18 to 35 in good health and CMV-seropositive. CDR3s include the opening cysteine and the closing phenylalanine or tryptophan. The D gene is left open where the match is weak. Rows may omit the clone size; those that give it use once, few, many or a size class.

TGTGCCAGCAGCTTGCTTCTAGTCCCTGAAAAACTGTTTTTT,CASSLLLVPEKLFF,TRBV5-6,TRBJ1-4,NA,14,NA
TGTGCCAGCAGTGTTCAAGGAGATATCGGGGAGCTGTTTTTT,CASSVQGDIGELFF,TRBV25-1,TRBJ2-2,NA,14,NA
TGTGCCAGTACCTACAGGGGGCTCAGCACTGAAGCTTTCTTT,CASTYRGLSTEAFF,TRBV2,TRBJ1-1,TRBD1,14,once
TGCAGTGCTAGCGTAGCGGATGAGCAGTTCTTC,CSASVADEQFF,TRBV20-1,TRBJ2-1,NA,11,NA
TGTGCCAGCAGTTCACAGGGGGGACAGGGCGGGGAGCTGTTTTTT,CASSSQGGQGGELFF,TRBV28,TRBJ2-2,TRBD1,15,few
TGTGCCAGCAGTGGGGATTGGACTAGCGGGAGCGCAGATACGCAGTATTTT,CASSGDWTSGSADTQYF,TRBV2,TRBJ2-3,TRBD2,17,NA
TGTGCCAGCAGCCCACGGGATGGCAATCAGCCCCAGCATTTT,CASSPRDGNQPQHF,TRBV9,TRBJ1-5,NA,14,NA
TGTGCCAGCGGGAGGGATGAAAAACTGTTTTTT,CASGRDEKLFF,TRBV9,TRBJ1-4,NA,11,NA
TGTGCCAGCAGCAAAAACAGTGCCCTATTT,CASSKNSALF,TRBV11-2,TRBJ1-1,NA,10,NA
TGCGCCAGCAGCTCTAACCCGAGTAATAGAAATGGCTACACCTTC,CASSSNPSNRNGYTF,TRBV5-1,TRBJ1-2,NA,15,NA
TGTGCCAGCATATCCTTAGTACAGTACACTGAAGCTTTCTTT,CASISLVQYTEAFF,TRBV27,TRBJ1-1,NA,14,NA
TGTGCCAGCAGCCCCGCTTTCCAGGGATTGGGCAATGAGCAGTTCTTC,CASSPAFQGLGNEQFF,TRBV11-3,TRBJ2-1,NA,16,few
TGCAGCGTTGCGATCGCCCAGGGCCCTAACACTGAAGCTTTCTTT,CSVAIAQGPNTEAFF,TRBV29-1,TRBJ1-1,NA,15,few
TGTGCCTGGAGTAAGGCGGGAGGGCCATACACCGGGGAGCTGTTTTTT,CAWSKAGGPYTGELFF,TRBV30,TRBJ2-2,TRBD2,16,NA
TGTGCCAGCAGCCCACAGGGGGCGCGTGGAAACACCATATATTTT,CASSPQGARGNTIYF,TRBV7-9,TRBJ1-3,TRBD1,15,NA
TGTGCCAGTAGTCGGCCAGGGGGAGTGGATGGCTACACCTTC,CASSRPGGVDGYTF,TRBV19,TRBJ1-2,TRBD1,14,NA
TGCGCCAGCAGCCAAGATCCGGTAACGAGATATGGCTACACCTTC,CASSQDPVTRYGYTF,TRBV4-1,TRBJ1-2,NA,15,NA
TGCGCCAGCAGCTTGGGCGGCGCCAAATTAGATACGCAGTATTTT,CASSLGGAKLDTQYF,TRBV5-1,TRBJ2-3,NA,15,NA
TGCGCCAGCAGTCGGCGGGGCCACACTGAAGCTTTCTTT,CASSRRGHTEAFF,TRBV23-1,TRBJ1-1,NA,13,NA
TGTGCCAGCAGTTATTTCCCTGGCCGGGGAGAAAAACTGTTTTTT,CASSYFPGRGEKLFF,TRBV6-6,TRBJ1-4,NA,15,once
TGTGCCAGCAGCTTAAGGAGGACGGCGGGGCCGACTGAAGCTTTCTTT,CASSLRRTAGPTEAFF,TRBV7-3,TRBJ1-1,NA,16,NA
TGTGCCAGCAGGGGCAGTCAAGAGACCCAGTACTTC,CASRGSQETQYF,TRBV6-1,TRBJ2-5,NA,12,NA
TGTGCCAGCAGCGTTTCTAGCGGCACAGATACGCAGTATTTT,CASSVSSGTDTQYF,TRBV9,TRBJ2-3,NA,14,once
TGCGCCAGCAGCGATGCGGGCCGACAGGCCAACGTCCTGACTTTC,CASSDAGRQANVLTF,TRBV10-1,TRBJ2-6,NA,15,NA
TGTGCCAGCAGCTCGGACAGGGGCACAGATACGCAGTATTTT,CASSSDRGTDTQYF,TRBV2,TRBJ2-3,TRBD1,14,NA
TGTGCCAGCAGCCAGACCAGACAGGACACCGGGGAGCTGTTTTTT,CASSQTRQDTGELFF,TRBV4-2,TRBJ2-2,NA,15,NA
TGTGCTAGTGGTTTCGGGAACACTGAAGCTTTCTTT,CASGFGNTEAFF,TRBV12-5,TRBJ1-1,NA,12,NA
TGTGCCAGCTCACCTAACCAGCTACAGGGGAATGGCTACACCTTC,CASSPNQLQGNGYTF,TRBV18,TRBJ1-2,TRBD1,15,NA
TGTGCCAGCAGCTTGGCTCACAGGGGCACCGGGGAGCTGTTTTTT,CASSLAHRGTGELFF,TRBV11-2,TRBJ2-2,TRBD1,15,once
TGTGCCAGCATTTTAGCCGTGCGGGATCAGCCCCAGCATTTT,CASILAVRDQPQHF,TRBV6-1,TRBJ1-5,NA,14,NA
TGTGCCAGCAGCGCAGGGGTTACCAACTATGGCTACACCTTC,CASSAGVTNYGYTF,TRBV28,TRBJ1-2,NA,14,NA
TGTGCTAGTGGGTCGGGACAGGGAAGAAATGAGCAGTTCTTC,CASGSGQGRNEQFF,TRBV12-5,TRBJ2-1,TRBD1,14,NA
TGTGCCACCCAGCGGGACAGGGGGGAGATGGGCTACACCTTC,CATQRDRGEMGYTF,TRBV19,TRBJ1-2,TRBD1,14,NA
TGCGCCAGCAGCGCGGGGTCAGCGCTCGTTCAGTACTTC,CASSAGSALVQYF,TRBV5-1,TRBJ2-4,NA,13,few
TGTGCCTGGACCGGAACCGCCGGGGGGGGCTACACCTTC,CAWTGTAGGGYTF,TRBV30,TRBJ1-2,NA,13,NA
TGTGCCAGCAGTTCCGGGACTAGTGGGATAAATGAGCAGTTCTTC,CASSSGTSGINEQFF,TRBV27,TRBJ2-1,TRBD2,15,once
TGTGCCGGAACGGACAGGCTCCTTTCTCAATATGGCTACACCTTC,CAGTDRLLSQYGYTF,TRBV2,TRBJ1-2,TRBD1,15,few
TGTGCCATCAGTTCGGGACAGAGCTCTGGAAACACCATATATTTT,CAISSGQSSGNTIYF,TRBV10-3,TRBJ1-3,TRBD1,15,NA
TGTGCCTGGAGTCCGGGACAGGGTATCAGTGGAGGAGGCTACACCTTC,CAWSPGQGISGGGYTF,TRBV30,TRBJ1-2,TRBD1,16,NA
TGTGCCAGTGGGCAGGGCAGGGTGAGAGGCACTGAAGCTTTCTTT,CASGQGRVRGTEAFF,TRBV19,TRBJ1-1,NA,15,few
TGTGCCAGCAGTTTTGGGACAGGGGGTGAGGCCACTGAAGCTTTCTTT,CASSFGTGGEATEAFF,TRBV28,TRBJ1-1,TRBD1,16,NA
TGTGCCAGCAGTGAAGTCGGTCGCTCTGGAAACACCATATATTTT,CASSEVGRSGNTIYF,TRBV6-1,TRBJ1-3,NA,15,NA
TGTGCCAGCAGCAACGCCGATGTGACAGGGGAGGTGCAAGAGACCCAGTACTTC,CASSNADVTGEVQETQYF,TRBV21-1,TRBJ2-5,NA,18,NA
TGTGCCAGCAGCTTACCATCGAACACTGAAGCTTTCTTT,CASSLPSNTEAFF,TRBV11-2,TRBJ1-1,NA,13,NA
TGTGCCAGCACTAAGGGCGGGGGCGATGAGCAGTTCTTC,CASTKGGGDEQFF,TRBV6-6,TRBJ2-1,NA,13,few
TGTGCCGTAGGGAGGACGGTAAATGAAAAACTGTTTTTT,CAVGRTVNEKLFF,TRBV6-5,TRBJ1-4,NA,13,NA
TGCGCCAGCAGCCAGGAAGGGTGGGGGGGCGATTACACAGATACGCAGTATTTT,CASSQEGWGGDYTDTQYF,TRBV4-1,TRBJ2-3,NA,18,NA
TGTGCCTGGAGTGTGACAGGGGTGAACACCATATATTTT,CAWSVTGVNTIYF,TRBV30,TRBJ1-3,TRBD1,13,once
TGTGCCATCAGTGAGTCGCAGGTTGGAGAAAAACTGTTTTTT,CAISESQVGEKLFF,TRBV10-3,TRBJ1-4,NA,14,NA
TGTGCCTGGAGTCGGACATCCAGCTCTGGAAACACCATATATTTT,CAWSRTSSSGNTIYF,TRBV30,TRBJ1-3,NA,15,once
TGTGCCAGCAGCTTTTCCGGGACAAGCAATCAGCCCCAGCATTTT,CASSFSGTSNQPQHF,TRBV7-2,TRBJ1-5,NA,15,NA